The 20 T cell receptor beta chains in this list originate from one sample, sequenced in a study (dated by TCRdb to between 2014 and 2016). The library relied on 5' RACE. The listed sequencing device is Illumina MiSeq. In-frame beta chains were kept once TCRdb had trimmed the public reads at Q25 with fastp and called clones with MiXCR. Under each unique CDR3 protein, matching rows form one entry showing the most common genes and DNA. Here the sample has roughly 52,000 distinct CDR3 sequences; roughly 15% occur a single time. The ten biggest clones cover around 2% of the sample. The sample consisted of naive CD4+ T cells sorted from blood. The sample's cell subset or site label, decoded: naive CD4+ T cells, CD4+CD45RA+CD25-. All receptors derive from a female donor with breast cancer.

The sample holds many counts of this clonotype. The J gene is TRBJ2-1, the V gene TRBV7-2; D is tentatively TRBD1 or TRBD2 (5 bases each). The V end was cut by 5 bases, the J end by 0 bases, with 14 bases between. Germline loops: CDR1 SGHTA, CDR2 FQGNSA. This CDR3 spans 16 amino acids. Here the CDR3 reads CASSVGPASSYNEQFF. CDR3 nucleotide sequence: TGTGCCAGCAGCGTGGGACCGGCGAGCTCCTACAATGAGCAGTTCTTC.

This chain links TRBV12-3 or TRBV12-4 with TRBJ2-1, with 7 bases matching TRBD1. There are 16 residues in the CDR3. After removal of 2 bases from V and 2 bases from J, the junction contained 6 bases not matched to a gene. The CDR3 DNA reads TGTGCCAGCAGTTTAAAGGGACAGCTGCCCTACAATGAGCAGTTCTTC. It specifies CASSLKGQLPYNEQFF.

Points on this clonotype: This may be a read error: a much more frequent sequence differs by one nucleotide. V and J are TRBV5-5 and TRBJ2-2, with TRBD1 matching 10 bases. The CDR3 has 15 residues. Germline V lookup: CDR1 SGHKS, CDR2 YYEKEE (reference sequence). With 3 bases clipped from V and 5 bases from J, the junction kept 4 bases outside the gene matches. The CDR3 reads CASSCGTGDTGELFF. Written as DNA, the CDR3 is TGTGCCAGCAGCTGTGGGACAGGGGATACCGGGGAGCTGTTTTTT.

This sequence joins TRBV25-1 and TRBJ1-2, with 7 bases identical to TRBD1. Trimming took 2 bases from V and 0 from J; bases not matched to a gene: 3. The CDR3 has 15 residues. Germline V gene lookup returns CDR1 MGHDK and CDR2 SYGVNS. The CDR3 loop reads CASSENRGSNYGYTF. DNA for the CDR3: TGTGCCAGCAGTGAAAACAGGGGTTCTAACTATGGCTACACCTTC.

The rearrangement uses TRBV14 and TRBJ1-5; D is ambiguous. Germline lookup yields CDR1 SGHDN and CDR2 FVKESK. This CDR3 has 12 residues. Trimming left V 1 base short and J 10 bases short, with 8 bases between. The DNA for the CDR3 is TGTGCCAGCAGCCAAGGGGCCGACCCCCAGCATTTT. Translated, it gives CASSQGADPQHF.

This clonotype was seen more than once but under ten times. The CDR3 region has the DNA TGTGCCAGCAGCCAAGATCCAACAGGCGGGGCGGGGGAGCTGTTTTTT. Translation: CASSQDPTGGAGELFF. The genes are TRBV14 and TRBJ2-2, with D maybe TRBD2 (6 bases). The germline CDR1 and CDR2 sequences are SGHDN and FVKESK. V was clipped by 0 bases and J by 8 bases, with 16 bases between them. The CDR3 is made up of 16 amino acids.

CDR3 nucleotide sequence: TGCGCCAGCAGCTTGCAACCCTACGAGACCATTCAGTACTTC. It specifies CASSLQPYETIQYF. This rearrangement joins TRBV5-1 to TRBJ2-4; D is unresolved. CDR1 is SGHRS and CDR2 is YFSETQ in the germline V gene. V was trimmed by 1 base and J by 9 bases, leaving 14 bases between them. This CDR3 has 14 residues.

This clonotype has more than one count but fewer than ten. In DNA form, the CDR3 reads TGTGCCAGCAGTTTGGGTAATGGGAACACTGAAGCTTTCTTT. Protein: CASSLGNGNTEAFF. The chain carries TRBV6-2 or TRBV6-3 and TRBJ1-1; D call uncertain. From germline, CDR1 is MNHEY and CDR2 SVGEGT. This CDR3 is built from 14 residues. Trimming removed 4 bases from V and 1 base from J, with 10 bases in between.

The J gene is TRBJ2-3, the V gene TRBV7-9; TRBD2 is a possible D gene (5 bases). The CDR3 has 13 residues. Germline values: CDR1 SEHNR, CDR2 FQNEAQ (reference sequence). Trimming removed 5 bases at V and 5 bases at J, with 11 bases between. This CDR3 is CASSEGTRDTQYF. In DNA form, the CDR3 reads TGTGCCAGCAGCGAGGGTACTAGAGATACGCAGTATTTT.

The CDR3 sequence: CASSVNLPRETQYF. The DNA for the CDR3 is TGCGCCAGCAGCGTTAACCTTCCGAGAGAGACCCAGTACTTC. The V call is TRBV5-1, the J call TRBJ2-5; no reliable D call. V was clipped by 4 bases and J by 4 bases, with 14 bases between them. The CDR3 has 14 amino acids. Germline V gives CDR1 SGHRS, CDR2 YFSETQ. Full variable domain (outside the CDR3, taken from reference TRBV5-1 and TRBJ2-5): KAGVTQTPRYLIKTRGQQVTLSCSPISGHRSVSWYQQTPGQGLQFLFEYFSETQRNKGNFPGRFSGRQFSNSRSEMNVSTLELGDSALYLCASSVNLPRETQYFGPGTRLLVL.

The chain combines TRBV20-1 with TRBJ2-6, with D unresolved. This CDR3 contains 15 residues. Germline V CDR1 and CDR2: DFQATT, SNEGSKA (reference sequence). Trimming took 5 bases from V and 4 from J, leaving 15 bases between them. CDR3 bases: TGCAGTGCTCCAACACCAGGCTCCGGGGCCAACGTCCTGACTTTC. It translates to CSAPTPGSGANVLTF.

The gene calls are TRBV5-1 and TRBJ1-5; no firm D call. The V and J ends lost 4 bases and 5 bases respectively, with 16 bases between them. Germline V CDR1 and CDR2: SGHRS, YFSETQ. The CDR3 sequence is 15 residues long. The DNA for the CDR3 is TGCGCCAGCAGCCCCGTCGCGGGCCGCGATCAGCCCCAGCATTTT. This sequence encodes CASSPVAGRDQPQHF.

The chain is built from TRBV6-5 and TRBJ2-4, with a tentative D call TRBD2 (6 bases). The CDR3 length is 14 residues. V gave up 5 bases and J gave up 1 base, with 9 bases separating them. Germline values: CDR1 MNHEY, CDR2 SVGAGI. The CDR3 DNA follows: TGTGCCAGCAGTCCCCGGGGGGCCAAAAACATTCAGTACTTC. Translating it yields CASSPRGAKNIQYF.

This clonotype came up a few times. This CDR3 reads CASSPGTGAYGYTF. In DNA form, the CDR3 reads TGTGCCAGCAGTCCCGGGACAGGGGCCTATGGCTACACCTTC. This chain joins TRBV28 and TRBJ1-2, with TRBD1 identical over 10 bases. J gave up 4 bases and V 5 bases, and 4 bases lay outside the gene matches. Germline V CDR1 and CDR2: MDHEN, SYDVKM. This CDR3 spans 14 amino acids.

With respect to this clonotype: One end of the junction is discordant with germline, which a read error may explain. The CDR3 spells CASSPRTGSTIYF. The CDR3 coding sequence is TGTGCCAGCAGCCCCCGTACTGGAAGCACCATATATTTT. The V gene is TRBV7-8, the J gene TRBJ1-3; no clear D gene. CDR1 and CDR2 (germline): SGHVS, FQNEAQ. The CDR3 consists of 13 residues.

V and J are TRBV5-1 and TRBJ2-1; maybe TRBD1 (5 bases). The CDR3 totals 14 residues. The ends were cut back, 4 bases at V and 9 bases at J, with 17 bases in the middle. Germline CDR1 SGHRS, CDR2 YFSETQ. The CDR3 sequence is CASSVQVAVGEQFF. The CDR3 nucleotides read TGCGCCAGCAGCGTACAGGTGGCGGTGGGTGAGCAGTTCTTC.

This clonotype was counted between two and nine times. The rearrangement uses TRBV9 and TRBJ1-6, with TRBD1 matching over 7 bases. Germline-derived CDR1 and CDR2 are SGDLS and YYNGEE. The V gene end was trimmed by 0 bases and the J gene end by 0 bases; junction bases not matched to a gene: 3. The CDR3 length is 17 residues. CDR3 in amino acids: CASSVGGQSSYNSPLHF. DNA for the CDR3: TGTGCCAGCAGCGTAGGGGGACAGAGCTCCTATAATTCACCCCTCCACTTT.

The table lists this clonotype with a few counts. This rearrangement joins TRBV28 to TRBJ2-5; D unresolved. CDR1 is MDHEN, CDR2 SYDVKM, per germline. Trimming took off 6 bases at V and 1 base at J, with 6 bases between the two ends. This CDR3 spans 12 amino acids. CDR3 bases: TGTGCCAGCAGCCCCTCCCAAGAGACCCAGTACTTC. It translates to CASSPSQETQYF.

This clonotype has only a few counts. This rearrangement joins TRBV5-1 to TRBJ1-6; 7 nucleotides agree with TRBD1. This CDR3 contains 15 residues. Germline CDR1 reads SGHRS; CDR2 reads YFSETQ. Losses at the gene ends were 4 bases for V and 7 bases for J; bases not matched to a gene: 8. CDR3 nucleotide sequence: TGCGCCAGCAGCCCCGGGGACAGCGGAAATTCACCCCTCCACTTT. This translates into CASSPGDSGNSPLHF.

The chain has TRBV4-1 and TRBJ2-1; TRBD2 aligns across 8 bases. V lost 4 bases, J lost 6 bases, and 29 bases stayed unmatched. The CDR3 totals 22 residues. Germline CDR1 MGHRA, CDR2 YSYEKL. CDR3 coding DNA: TGCGCCAGCAGCCGTTCAAGCAAGACAAGCGAGAGTTGGGCTAGCGGGTTCAATGAGCAGTTCTTC. Protein: CASSRSSKTSESWASGFNEQFF.